A selection of T cell receptor beta chains follows, all from one sample in a study of blood T cell repertoires in COVID-19. Data came from immunoSEQ multiplex PCR; TCRdb stores just in-frame clones and leaves some out. The sample gives 60,000 or so clones, approximately 91% of which show up once; less than 2% is in the top ten. The sequencing input was peripheral blood. The receptors stem from a human donor in a cohort sampled during active COVID-19. CDR3s include the opening cysteine and the closing phenylalanine or tryptophan. Each record gives: V gene, clone size, J gene, D gene, CDR3 protein, CDR3 DNA. A D gene is named only where the DNA matches it firmly. Clone size is not always given. Where it is, it says once, few, many or a class for expanded clones.

V: TRBV29-1; size: NA; J: TRBJ2-7; D: TRBD1; CDR3: CSVEGTGGYEQYF; DNA: TGCAGCGTTGAAGGGACAGGGGGCTACGAGCAGTACTTC
V: TRBV4-1; size: NA; J: TRBJ2-3; D: TRBD2; CDR3: CASSQSIAGGGLDTQYF; DNA: TGCGCCAGCAGCCAGTCGATAGCGGGAGGGGGACTAGATACGCAGTATTTT
V: TRBV3-1/TRBV3-2; size: NA; J: TRBJ2-7; D: NA; CDR3: CASSQSTGSYEQYF; DNA: TGTGCCAGCAGCCAATCCACAGGGTCGTACGAGCAGTACTTC
V: TRBV28; size: NA; J: TRBJ2-1; D: TRBD2; CDR3: CASSLLAGAYEQFF; DNA: TGTGCCAGCAGTTTATTAGCGGGAGCCTATGAGCAGTTCTTC
V: TRBV7-8; size: few; J: TRBJ2-1; D: TRBD2; CDR3: CASSLYRLAGGYEQFF; DNA: TGTGCCAGCAGCCTATACCGACTAGCGGGAGGGTATGAGCAGTTCTTC
V: TRBV5-1; size: NA; J: TRBJ2-5; D: TRBD2; CDR3: CASSFGAGGLETQYF; DNA: TGCGCCAGCAGCTTTGGGGCGGGGGGTCTCGAGACCCAGTACTTC
V: TRBV7-8; size: NA; J: TRBJ1-5; D: NA; CDR3: CASSYQDSSNQPQHF; DNA: TGTGCCAGCAGCTACCAGGACAGCTCTAATCAGCCCCAGCATTTT
V: TRBV28; size: NA; J: TRBJ2-7; D: TRBD2; CDR3: CASRNAPGLYF; DNA: TGTGCCAGCAGAAACGCTCCGGGACTATACTTC
V: TRBV7-2; size: NA; J: TRBJ1-5; D: NA; CDR3: CASSLRGRPNQPQHF; DNA: TGTGCCAGCAGCTTACGGGGTCGCCCTAATCAGCCCCAGCATTTT
V: TRBV18; size: NA; J: TRBJ2-2; D: TRBD2; CDR3: CASSPRSSGRTGELFF; DNA: TGTGCCAGCTCACCCCGCTCTAGCGGGAGGACCGGGGAGCTGTTTTTT
V: TRBV10-3; size: NA; J: TRBJ2-1; D: TRBD2; CDR3: CAISDLSGSYNEQFF; DNA: TGTGCCATCAGTGACCTTAGCGGGAGCTACAATGAGCAGTTCTTC
V: TRBV28; size: NA; J: TRBJ2-7; D: TRBD2; CDR3: CASSGISGIFYEQYF; DNA: TGTGCCAGCAGCGGGATTAGCGGGATCTTTTACGAGCAGTACTTC
V: TRBV9; size: NA; J: TRBJ2-1; D: TRBD2; CDR3: CASSVGAGVSNEQFF; DNA: TGTGCCAGCAGCGTAGGGGCGGGAGTATCCAATGAGCAGTTCTTC
V: TRBV2; size: NA; J: TRBJ2-2; D: NA; CDR3: CASSSLLAATGELFF; DNA: TGTGCCAGCAGTTCCTTACTAGCAGCCACCGGGGAGCTGTTTTTT
V: TRBV28; size: few; J: TRBJ1-1; D: NA; CDR3: CASSFPVTEAFF; DNA: TGTGCCAGCAGCTTCCCGGTCACTGAAGCTTTCTTT
V: TRBV28; size: NA; J: TRBJ2-7; D: TRBD2; CDR3: CASSLGGTYEQYF; DNA: TGTGCCAGCAGTTTGGGAGGGACCTACGAGCAGTACTTC
V: TRBV7-8; size: NA; J: TRBJ2-7; D: TRBD2; CDR3: CASSQTGGVSYEQYF; DNA: TGTGCCAGCAGCCAAACCGGGGGGGTTTCCTACGAGCAGTACTTC
V: TRBV10-3; size: NA; J: TRBJ2-2; D: TRBD2; CDR3: CAIPGSGSIPGELFF; DNA: TGTGCCATCCCTGGTAGCGGGAGTATCCCCGGGGAGCTGTTTTTT
V: TRBV6-2/TRBV6-3; size: NA; J: TRBJ1-1; D: NA; CDR3: CASSYGTNTEAFF; DNA: TGTGCCAGCAGTTACGGCACGAACACTGAAGCTTTCTTT
V: TRBV6-5; size: NA; J: TRBJ1-2; D: NA; CDR3: CASSSGNNYGYTF; DNA: TGTGCCAGCAGTTCCGGGAATAACTATGGCTACACCTTC
V: TRBV4-2; size: NA; J: TRBJ2-7; D: NA; CDR3: CASSSREDYEQYF; DNA: TGTGCCAGCAGCTCTAGGGAGGACTACGAGCAGTACTTC
V: TRBV11-3; size: NA; J: TRBJ2-5; D: TRBD2; CDR3: CASSLGLAGDQETQYF; DNA: TGTGCCAGCAGCTTAGGACTAGCGGGGGACCAAGAGACCCAGTACTTC
V: TRBV5-1; size: few; J: TRBJ2-1; D: TRBD2; CDR3: CASSPASGRARNEQFF; DNA: TGCGCCAGCAGCCCGGCTAGCGGGAGGGCCCGGAATGAGCAGTTCTTC
V: TRBV4-3; size: NA; J: TRBJ2-4; D: NA; CDR3: CASSQEWAEVAKNIQYF; DNA: TGCGCCAGCAGCCAAGAATGGGCGGAGGTGGCCAAAAACATTCAGTACTTC
V: TRBV5-4; size: once; J: TRBJ2-1; D: TRBD2; CDR3: CASSTGGETYNEQFF; DNA: TGTGCCAGCAGCACGGGGGGGGAGACCTACAATGAGCAGTTCTTC
V: TRBV16; size: NA; J: TRBJ1-1; D: NA; CDR3: CASSQSGGISEAFF; DNA: TGTGCCAGCAGCCAATCGGGAGGGATATCTGAAGCTTTCTTT
V: TRBV27; size: NA; J: TRBJ2-1; D: TRBD1; CDR3: CASRRQGVGNEQFF; DNA: TGTGCCAGCAGAAGACAGGGTGTGGGCAATGAGCAGTTCTTC
V: TRBV28; size: NA; J: TRBJ2-7; D: TRBD2; CDR3: CASSVLGGTSGSLYEQYF; DNA: TGTGCCAGCAGTGTCCTTGGTGGGACTAGCGGGAGTTTATACGAGCAGTACTTC
V: TRBV24-1; size: NA; J: TRBJ2-1; D: NA; CDR3: CATSDFLARRSYNEQFF; DNA: TGTGCCACCAGTGATTTCCTAGCGAGGAGGTCCTACAATGAGCAGTTCTTC
V: TRBV10-3; size: NA; J: TRBJ1-2; D: NA; CDR3: CATTEDVAGSYGYTF; DNA: TGTGCCACAACGGAGGACGTCGCGGGGTCCTATGGCTACACCTTC
V: TRBV2; size: once; J: TRBJ2-3; D: TRBD2; CDR3: CAIKERGSSTDTQYF; DNA: TGTGCCATAAAGGAGCGGGGGTCTAGCACAGATACGCAGTATTTT
V: TRBV5-1; size: NA; J: TRBJ2-2; D: NA; CDR3: CASSLTSVNTGELFF; DNA: TGCGCCAGCAGCTTGACAAGCGTGAACACCGGGGAGCTGTTTTTT
V: TRBV3-1/TRBV3-2; size: NA; J: TRBJ1-5; D: NA; CDR3: CASSQERGARPQHF; DNA: TGTGCCAGCAGCCAAGAACGGGGGGCCCGTCCCCAGCATTTT